These T cell receptor beta chains were read from a single sample in a study of response to subunit inactivated influenza vaccine. TCRdb re-called the RT-PCR reads through MiXCR, storing one row per CDR3 protein. In the table there are hundreds of thousands of distinct CDR3 sequences, 20% to 25% of which are singletons. The sample was PBMCs from blood, taken approximately 20 months after vaccination. These receptor sequences come from a man aged 50 to 69 who received an inactivated influenza vaccine. Both conserved end residues are part of each CDR3. Fields, in order: J gene, D gene, CDR3 length, V gene, clone size, CDR3 DNA, CDR3 protein. The D gene is left open where the match is weak. A row's size may be missing; if present it is once, few, many or a size class.

TRBJ1-2 TRBD1 16 TRBV4-1 many TGCGCCAGCAGCCAAGTTACCACAGGGGCGGGCTATGGCTACACCTTC CASSQVTTGAGYGYTF
TRBJ2-3 . 13 TRBV18 . TGTGCCAGCTCCGAACGGAGCACAGATACGCAGTATTTT CASSERSTDTQYF
TRBJ2-3 . 14 TRBV7-3 few TGTGCCAGCAGCTTAGCGAGGGACCGAGATACGCAGTATTTT CASSLARDRDTQYF
TRBJ1-4 . 14 TRBV5-6 many TGTGCCAGCAGCTTGGGTTTCAGCCCCGAAAAACTGTTTTTT CASSLGFSPEKLFF
TRBJ2-1 TRBD2 13 TRBV20-1 few TGCAGGGTAAGAAGCGGGGCCTACAATGAGCAGTTCTTC CRVRSGAYNEQFF
TRBJ1-3 . 12 TRBV6-5 . TGTGCCAGCAGTACTACTGGAAACATCATATATTTT CASSTTGNIIYF
TRBJ2-1 . 15 TRBV11-2 . TGTGCCAGCAGGAGGTTGGGACAAGCCCTTCGGGGGCAGTTCTTC CASRRLGQALRGQFF
TRBJ1-6 TRBD1 16 TRBV20-1 few TGCAGCGTGATCCCCTTGGGACAGACCTCACTTATTTCCCTCCACTTT CSVIPLGQTSLISLHF
TRBJ2-2 . 14 TRBV7-9 . TGTGCCAGCAGCGTCAGCAGGAAAACCGGGGAGCTGTTTTTT CASSVSRKTGELFF
TRBJ2-1 . 13 TRBV11-2 many TGTGCCAGCAGCTTGGTGAGTTACAATGAGCAGTTCTTC CASSLVSYNEQFF
TRBJ1-4 TRBD1 14 TRBV20-1 few TGCAGTGCTAGAGAAAGGCAGGGGGATGAAAAACTGTTTTTT CSARERQGDEKLFF
TRBJ1-1 . 15 TRBV21-1 . TGTACCAGCAGCCCGCTTAAGAACAGGGGTGCTGAAGCTTTCTTT CTSSPLKNRGAEAFF
TRBJ2-5 . 13 TRBV12-5 few TGTGCTAGTGGTTTGGCAGCCGGGGAGACCCAGTACTTC CASGLAAGETQYF
TRBJ2-1 TRBD2 15 TRBV7-9 few TGTGCCAGCAGATTCGGGACTAGCGGGAGTTATGAGCAGTTCTTC CASRFGTSGSYEQFF
TRBJ1-2 . 12 TRBV20-1 once TGCAGTGCTGTCCGAGACGACGATGGCTACACCTTC CSAVRDDDGYTF
TRBJ1-1 TRBD1 14 TRBV27 many TGTGCCAGCAGCCACCGGACAGGGGGCACTGAAGCTTTCTTT CASSHRTGGTEAFF
TRBJ2-2 TRBD2 19 TRBV2 . TGTGCCAGTCGCACAGGGACTAGCGGGAGGAGGGCGAACACCGGGGAGCTGTTTTTT CASRTGTSGRRANTGELFF
TRBJ2-1 TRBD2 19 TRBV11-1 . TGTGCCAGCAGCTTTCCTGTGACAACTCAGCGGGAGCCGGCCAATGAGCAGTTCTTC CASSFPVTTQREPANEQFF
TRBJ1-1 . 14 TRBV7-2 few TGTGCCAGCAGCTTAGGGGGACCTGCCACTGAAGCTTTCTTT CASSLGGPATEAFF
TRBJ2-1 . 15 TRBV24-1 few TGTGCCACCAGTGCCCTCAGAGGGACCTACAATGAGCAGTTCTTC CATSALRGTYNEQFF
TRBJ2-7 . 12 TRBV12-3/TRBV12-4 . TGTGCCAGCAGTTTAGGTCTACACGAGCAGTACTTC CASSLGLHEQYF
TRBJ1-6 . 13 TRBV7-2 . TGTGCCAGCAGCCGGGACCTTAATTCACCCCTCCACTTT CASSRDLNSPLHF
TRBJ2-5 TRBD2 14 TRBV20-1 . TGCAGTGGGGCTAGCGGGAGCTTCCAAGAGACCCAGTACTTC CSGASGSFQETQYF
TRBJ2-7 . 13 TRBV6-2/TRBV6-3 few TGTGCCAGCAGGCTTCCGCGGAAATACGAGCAGTACTTC CASRLPRKYEQYF
TRBJ1-1 . 17 TRBV20-1 few TGCAGTGCTAGAGATGGGGAGAGGGGGTCCATGAACACTGAAGCTTTCTTT CSARDGERGSMNTEAFF
TRBJ2-1 TRBD2 13 TRBV19 . TGTGCCAGTAGTTCCCGAGCGGGAGCTGAGCAGTTCTTC CASSSRAGAEQFF
TRBJ1-1 . 16 TRBV4-3 . TGCGCCAGCAGCCAAGATCATCGGGCAGGGGCTACTGAAGCTTTCTTT CASSQDHRAGATEAFF
TRBJ2-7 . 14 TRBV20-1 . TGCAGTGCTGGCCCGACTGGGAGCTCCTACGAGCAGTACTTC CSAGPTGSSYEQYF
TRBJ1-1 . 13 TRBV20-1 . TGCAGTGCCCCTCCGGGGGGGATGTCTGAAGCTTTCTTT CSAPPGGMSEAFF
TRBJ1-2 TRBD1 12 TRBV7-2 few TGTGCCAGCAGCTCGACAGGGGGTGGCTACACCTTC CASSSTGGGYTF
TRBJ1-2 . 13 TRBV29-1 few TGCAGCGTTGGTTTGGCGAGACGAGCTGGCTACACCTTC CSVGLARRAGYTF
TRBJ1-5 . 14 TRBV7-9 many TGTGCCAGCAGCTTAGGGGCCAACAATCAGCCCCAGCATTTT CASSLGANNQPQHF
TRBJ1-1 . 16 TRBV7-9 few TGTGCCAGCAGCTCCCCCTACGGGGTGTGGAACACTGAAGCTTTCTTT CASSSPYGVWNTEAFF
TRBJ2-7 TRBD2 14 TRBV11-2 . TGTGCCAGCAGCCTAACGGGGGGGCCGTACGAGCAGTACTTC CASSLTGGPYEQYF
TRBJ1-2 . 13 TRBV5-1 many TGCGCCAGCAGCAAGGGGTTGGACTATGGCTACACCTTC CASSKGLDYGYTF
TRBJ1-5 . 14 TRBV7-9 . TGTGCCAGCAGCGCCAGGGATCGCAATCAGCCCCAGCATTTT CASSARDRNQPQHF
TRBJ2-3 TRBD2 13 TRBV29-1 few TGCAGCGTTTCTCTAGGGACTAGGGATACGCAGTATTTT CSVSLGTRDTQYF
TRBJ1-2 . 11 TRBV29-1 few TGCAGCGGGAGGGGGAGCTATGGCTACACCTTC CSGRGSYGYTF
TRBJ1-2 . 14 TRBV11-2 many TGTGCCAGCAGCTTGGACCAGGGTCTCTATGGCTACACCTTC CASSLDQGLYGYTF
TRBJ2-1 TRBD2 19 TRBV10-3 few TGTGCCATCAGCTATATTGGGACTAGCGGGGGGAGCTCCTACAATGAGCAGTTCTTC CAISYIGTSGGSSYNEQFF
TRBJ2-2 . 13 TRBV29-1 few TGCAGCGTCGATACCCTGAACACCGGGGAGCTGTTTTTT CSVDTLNTGELFF
TRBJ1-1 . 14 TRBV5-1 . TGCGCCAGCAGCTTGGCGGGAAGGGTTACTGAAGCTTTCTTT CASSLAGRVTEAFF
TRBJ1-5 TRBD1 18 TRBV20-1 . TGCAGTGCTAGAGGGGACTGGACAGGGCAATATAGCAATCAGCCCCAGCATTTT CSARGDWTGQYSNQPQHF
TRBJ1-5 . 15 TRBV4-2 many TGTGCCAGCAGCCAAGATCGGGGGGTTTATCAGCCCCAGCATTTT CASSQDRGVYQPQHF
TRBJ1-5 TRBD1 17 TRBV15 many TGTGCCACCAGCAGAGATCGGGGGGACAGTAGCAATCAGCCCCAGCATTTT CATSRDRGDSSNQPQHF
TRBJ1-2 . 14 TRBV4-1 many TGCGCCAGCAGCCAAGATTACACTTACTATGGCTACACCTTC CASSQDYTYYGYTF
TRBJ1-2 TRBD1 13 TRBV28 few TGTGCCAGCAAACAGGGGGCGTGGAGTGGCTACACCTTC CASKQGAWSGYTF
TRBJ1-5 . 16 TRBV6-2/TRBV6-3 few TGTGCCAGCAGTTACGGGGGACACCGTAGCAATCAGCCCCAGCATTTT CASSYGGHRSNQPQHF
TRBJ2-2 TRBD1 15 TRBV19 . TGTGCCAGTAGTATCGGGTTAGGGGGCCCCGGGGAGCTGTTTTTT CASSIGLGGPGELFF
TRBJ1-4 . 15 TRBV16 . TGTGCCAGCAGCCAAGAGGGACAAACTAATGAAAAACTGTTTTTT CASSQEGQTNEKLFF
TRBJ2-4 TRBD2 17 TRBV4-2 . TGTGCCAGCAGCCCCCTCACCGGGACTAGCGGCAAAAACATTCAGTACTTC CASSPLTGTSGKNIQYF
TRBJ1-1 . 12 TRBV29-1 many TGCAGCGTTTACGACAGGACAACTGAAGCTTTCTTT CSVYDRTTEAFF
TRBJ1-2 . 14 TRBV12-3/TRBV12-4 many TGTGCCAGCAGTAGGTCAGGGATTACCTATGGCTACACCTTC CASSRSGITYGYTF
TRBJ2-7 . 14 TRBV6-5 once TGTGCCAGCAGTTACTCTATGCACCACTACGAGCAGTACTTC CASSYSMHHYEQYF
TRBJ2-1 . 12 TRBV30 many TGTGCCTGGAGTGACAGGGATAATGAGCAGTTCTTC CAWSDRDNEQFF
TRBJ1-2 . 15 TRBV7-2 many TGTGCCAGCAGTCCTGAGCCGGTTTCGGTAGTAGGCTACACCTTC CASSPEPVSVVGYTF
TRBJ2-7 . 13 TRBV25-1 . TGTGCCAGCAGTTGGTCGGTTCTCGACGAGCAGTACTTC CASSWSVLDEQYF
TRBJ2-3 TRBD2 16 TRBV5-1 few TGCGCCAGCAGCTCCGGACTAGCCCCGGGCACAGATACGCAGTATTTT CASSSGLAPGTDTQYF
TRBJ1-3 . 14 TRBV20-1 many TGCAGTGCCCTCGGACCGAACTCTGGAAACACCATATATTTT CSALGPNSGNTIYF